This T cell receptor (beta chain) was documented in a study of neurological immune-mediated disorders. CDR3 length: 14 residues. V lost 6 bases and J lost 4; bases outside the gene matches: 8. Germline V CDR1 and CDR2: MNHNS, SASEGT. TCRdb fed the 5' RACE reads into MiXCR, producing one record per CDR3 protein. The sample has 49,000 or so distinct CDR3 sequences, around a sixth seen once. This clonotype was picked up many times. The clonotype originates from a man between 60 and 75 years old in good health. The genes are TRBV6-1 and TRBJ2-7, with 8 positions matching TRBD1. Source material: PBMCs. In DNA form, the CDR3 reads TGTGCCAGCAGCCGCGACAGGGGCGAGTACGAGCAGTACTTC. Its protein product is CASSRDRGEYEQYF.